This T cell receptor beta chain derives from a study of response to subunit inactivated influenza vaccine. This clonotype occurred once. The CDR3 is 13 amino acids. Trimming took 6 bases from V and 1 from J, leaving 7 bases between them. Germline-derived CDR1 and CDR2 are ENHRY and SYGVKD. Each CDR3 protein gets one entry after TCRdb re-called the RT-PCR reads with MiXCR. The table has 500,000 to 550,000 distinct CDR3 sequences, roughly a quarter seen once. The sample was also reused in another study, on T cells expressing NK-cell markers. From that paper: Production of TCR beta cDNA relied on 5'RACE template switching with UMIs. Sorted CD3+CD56+NKG2C+, CD3+CD56+NKG2C- and CD3+CD56-NKG2C+ T cells supplied TCR beta repertoires. With an anti-gamma-delta TCR antibody, sorting in several experiments was kept to alpha-beta TCR T cells. In several donors, dominant CD3+CD56+NKG2C+ clones formed about 1.0-8% of CD8+ cells. Whether the expanded NKG2C+ T cell clones recognized HCMV remained unclear.

The sequencing used CD4+ T cells sorted from PBMCs, collected approximately 12 days after vaccination. This chain joins TRBV10-3 and TRBJ1-3; D gene ambiguous. The TCR comes from a man aged 45-65 years who received an inactivated influenza vaccine. CDR3 nucleotides: TGTGCCATCAGGGCGATTTCTGGAAACACCATATATTTT. Amino acids: CAIRAISGNTIYF.